Shown below are 6 T cell receptor beta chains from a single sample sequenced in a study of shared clonotypes between healthy human individuals. Assay: immunoSEQ multiplex PCR; the TCRdb copy retains only in-frame clones and omits some. The sample holds hundreds of thousands of clones; more than 85% are singletons and the top ten take 24%. CD45RO-negative, CCR7-positively selected cells formed the naive CD8 fraction, excluding terminally differentiated effector memory CD45RA+ cells. The sequencing sample was made of naive CD8+ T cells sorted from blood. The receptors were gathered from a man aged 25-45 years in good health.

This clone was detected once. V and J are TRBV11-2 and TRBJ2-7; D is undetermined. CDR3 length equals 15 residues. Per the germline V gene, CDR1 is SGHAT and CDR2 is FQNNGV. Trimming pared 4 bases from V and 3 bases from J, leaving 16 bases between. The CDR3 DNA follows: TGTGCCAGCAGCTCAATTGGCCGTTCGAACTACGAGCAGTACTTC. It codes for CASSSIGRSNYEQYF.

J is TRBJ1-1 and V is TRBV6-1, with 7 bases matching TRBD1. This CDR3 spans 15 amino acids. The germline gives CDR1 MNHNS, CDR2 SASEGT. V lost 5 bases to trimming and J lost 0 bases; unmatched junction nucleotides: 6. The CDR3 reads CASSIRQGLNTEAFF. CDR3 nucleotides: TGTGCCAGCAGTATCCGACAGGGCCTGAACACTGAAGCTTTCTTT.

As for this clone: In the same sample, other DNA sequences code for this CDR3. The rearrangement uses TRBV7-3 and TRBJ2-7; perhaps TRBD2 as D (6 bases). CDR1 SGHTA and CDR2 FQGTGA come from the germline V gene. V was trimmed by 4 bases and J by 0 bases, leaving 10 bases between them. The CDR3 sequence is 14 residues long. The chain's CDR3 is CASSWDGSSYEQYF. The CDR3 DNA reads TGTGCCAGCAGCTGGGACGGGAGCTCCTACGAGCAGTACTTC.

V and J are TRBV5-6 and TRBJ2-7; 9 bases fit TRBD1. Germline loops: CDR1 SGHDT, CDR2 YYEEEE. Trimming removed 5 bases from V and 5 bases from J; junction bases left unmatched: 8. The CDR3 covers 14 residues. In DNA, the CDR3 is TGTGCCAGCAGAACCGGGACAGGGCTGGACGAGCAGTACTTC. Its protein is CASRTGTGLDEQYF.

Turning to this clone: Other DNA sequences in the sample encode the same CDR3. The J gene is TRBJ1-3, the V gene TRBV9, with D uncertain. The CDR3 covers 11 residues. Per germline, CDR1 SGDLS and CDR2 YYNGEE. V was shortened by 4 bases and J by 4 bases, with 3 bases between the two germline ends. The CDR3 nucleotides read TGTGCCAGCAGCCCCGGAAACACCATATATTTT. Its protein product is CASSPGNTIYF.

In its sample, this clone was seen once. The chain employs TRBV4-3 and TRBJ2-7; the match to TRBD1 covers 8 bases. V was pared by 0 bases and J by 3 bases, with 4 bases of the junction left unmatched. From germline, CDR1 is LGHNA and CDR2 YSLEER. CDR3 length equals 15 residues. In DNA form, the CDR3 reads TGCGCCAGCAGCCAAGATGCAACAGGGGGCTACGAGCAGTACTTC. Protein sequence: CASSQDATGGYEQYF.